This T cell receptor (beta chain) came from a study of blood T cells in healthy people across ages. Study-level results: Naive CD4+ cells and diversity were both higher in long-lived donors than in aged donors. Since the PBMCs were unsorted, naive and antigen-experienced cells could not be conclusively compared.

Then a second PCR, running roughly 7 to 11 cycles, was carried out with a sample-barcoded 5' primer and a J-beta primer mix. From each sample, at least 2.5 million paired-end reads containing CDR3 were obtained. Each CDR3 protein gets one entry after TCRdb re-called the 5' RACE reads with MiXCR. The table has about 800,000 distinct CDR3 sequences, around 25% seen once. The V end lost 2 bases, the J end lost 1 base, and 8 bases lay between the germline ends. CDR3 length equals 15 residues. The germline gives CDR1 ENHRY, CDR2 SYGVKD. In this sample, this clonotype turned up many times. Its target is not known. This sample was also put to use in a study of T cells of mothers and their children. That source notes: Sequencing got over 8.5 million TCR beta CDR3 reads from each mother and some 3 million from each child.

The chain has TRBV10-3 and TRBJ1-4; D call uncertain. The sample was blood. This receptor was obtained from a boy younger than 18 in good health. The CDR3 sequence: CAISETGRTNEKLFF. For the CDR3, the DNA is TGTGCCATCAGTGAGACGGGCCGAACTAATGAAAAACTGTTTTTT.